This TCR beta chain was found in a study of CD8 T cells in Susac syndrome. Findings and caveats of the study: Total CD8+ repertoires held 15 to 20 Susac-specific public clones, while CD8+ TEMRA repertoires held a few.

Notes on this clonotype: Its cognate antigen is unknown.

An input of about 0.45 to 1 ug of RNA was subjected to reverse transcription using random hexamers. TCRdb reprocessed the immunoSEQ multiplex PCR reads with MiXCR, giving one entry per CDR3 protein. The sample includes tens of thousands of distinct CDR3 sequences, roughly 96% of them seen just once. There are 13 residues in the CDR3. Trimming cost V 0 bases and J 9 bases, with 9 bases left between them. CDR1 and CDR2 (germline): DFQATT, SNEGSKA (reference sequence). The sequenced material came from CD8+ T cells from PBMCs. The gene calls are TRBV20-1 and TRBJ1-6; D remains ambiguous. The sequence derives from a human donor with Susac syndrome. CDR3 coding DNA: TGCAGTGCTAGAGATGGGGTTGGTTCACCCCTCCACTTT. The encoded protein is CSARDGVGSPLHF.